One T cell receptor beta chain is described in this entry. As yet, its antigen is unknown. Documented time point: 2014-2015 season, pre-vaccination. Blood volume per time point ranged from about 35 to 110 mL. Sorted cTfh were non-naive CD4+CXCR5+PD-1+, either ICOS+CD38+ or ICOS-CD38-. CDR1 and CDR2 (germline): MNHEY, SVGAGI. This CDR3 is built from 16 residues. J was trimmed by 1 base and V by 2 bases; bases with no gene match: 2. This record belongs to a study of follicular helper T cells after annual influenza vaccination. Study-wide findings and caveats: Change in circulating plasmablasts correlated with ICOS+CD38+ cTfh clonality change.

The table came from immunoSEQ multiplex PCR; TCRdb's copy has only in-frame clones and leaves some out. The sample records about 27,000 clones, approximately 80% being singletons. The TCR sequence derives from an adult who received the influenza vaccine. Sequencing was performed on CXCR5+ CD38- circulating T follicular helper cells from blood, taken on the day of influenza vaccination. The subset is: circulating Tfh, non-naive CD4+CXCR5+PD-1+ (ICOS+CD38+ or ICOS-CD38-). The chain uses TRBV6-5 and TRBJ1-5; 10 bases are a match to TRBD1. The CDR3 here is CASSYGTGASNQPQHF. CDR3 DNA sequence: TGTGCCAGCAGTTACGGGACAGGGGCGAGCAATCAGCCCCAGCATTTT.